One sample yielded the 15 T cell receptor beta chains listed below, sequenced in a study of CD8 T cells in Susac syndrome. Random-hexamer reverse transcription was applied to 0.5 to 1 ug RNA. TCRdb reprocessed the immunoSEQ multiplex PCR reads via MiXCR and lists one record per CDR3 protein. The data show about 300,000 distinct CDR3 sequences, roughly 90% seen once. Sequencing was performed on CD8+ T cells from PBMCs. The receptors were gathered from a human donor with multiple sclerosis.

The chain carries TRBV20-1 and TRBJ2-1, with 8 bases that match TRBD2. The junction had 7 bases not matched to a gene; V was cut back by 1 base and J by 2 bases. The CDR3 contains 16 residues. Germline CDR1 is DFQATT and CDR2 is SNEGSKA (reference sequence). Here the CDR3 reads CSARVFREGTYNEQFF. CDR3 sequence (DNA): TGCAGTGCTAGAGTCTTCCGGGAGGGGACCTACAATGAGCAGTTCTTC.

This clonotype was observed a handful of times. The gene calls are TRBV4-2 and TRBJ1-5; no clear D. Trimming stripped 3 bases from V and 3 bases from J, with 9 bases between. Germline CDR1 is LGHNA and CDR2 is YNFKEQ. This CDR3 spans 14 amino acids. The DNA for the CDR3 is TGTGCCAGCAGCCAGGCCAGTAACAATCAGCCCCAGCATTTT. Its translation: CASSQASNNQPQHF.

This sequence joins TRBV4-3 and TRBJ2-7; TRBD2 matches at 10 bases. Germline V CDR1 and CDR2: LGHNA, YSLEER. V was clipped by 1 base and J by 5 bases; unmatched bases: 5. There are 15 residues in the CDR3. The CDR3 protein is CASSQGTSGSDEQYF. CDR3 sequence (DNA): TGCGCCAGCAGCCAAGGGACTAGCGGATCTGACGAGCAGTACTTC.

The V and J genes are TRBV20-1 and TRBJ2-4, with D maybe TRBD2 (5 bases). Trimming removed 6 bases at V and 0 bases at J, with 15 bases between. The germline gives CDR1 DFQATT, CDR2 SNEGSKA (reference sequence). CDR3 size: 15 residues. The DNA for the CDR3 is TGCAGTGCCGGATCGGAGAGGGTAGCCAAAAACATTCAGTACTTC. It codes for CSAGSERVAKNIQYF.

The V call is TRBV9, the J call TRBJ2-1; tentative D call: TRBD2 (6 bases). Deletions cut 3 bases from V and 3 bases from J, with 13 bases between. This CDR3 contains 15 residues. Looked up from germline, CDR1 is SGDLS and CDR2 is YYNGEE. CDR3 sequence (DNA): TGTGCCAGCAGCGATGACGGGAGATACTACAATGAGCAGTTCTTC. It codes for CASSDDGRYYNEQFF.

This chain links TRBV12-3 or TRBV12-4 with TRBJ1-4, with D uncertain. The V end was cut by 6 bases, the J end by 9 bases, with 8 bases between. CDR3 length: 11 residues. The chain's CDR3 is CASSYGKKLFF. The CDR3 DNA reads as TGTGCCAGCAGCTACGGGAAAAAACTGTTTTTT.

The rearrangement links TRBV15 to TRBJ2-1; maybe TRBD2 (6 bases). The CDR3 covers 17 residues. V was cut by 3 bases and J by 3 bases, with 18 bases left in between. Per germline, CDR1 LNHNV and CDR2 YYDKDF (reference sequence). The CDR3 DNA reads as TGTGCCACCAGCAGGGAAAAGGGGACTGGAGACTACAATGAGCAGTTCTTC. Translation: CATSREKGTGDYNEQFF.

This clonotype was counted once. The chain links TRBV7-9 to TRBJ2-2, with unresolved D. V dropped 2 bases and J dropped 8 bases, with 6 bases sitting between them. Germline V gene lookup returns CDR1 SEHNR and CDR2 FQNEAQ (reference sequence). The CDR3 consists of 12 residues. In nucleotides, the CDR3 is TGTGCCAGCAGCTTATTCCTGGGGGAGCTGTTTTTT. Translation: CASSLFLGELFF.

The chain has TRBV29-1 and TRBJ2-2, with TRBD1 matching over 10 bases. This CDR3 has 16 residues. Looked up from germline, CDR1 is SQVTM and CDR2 is ANQGSEA. V trimming: 5 bases; J trimming: 7 bases; junction bases outside the gene matches: 13. The CDR3 nucleotides are TGCAGCGTTCTCATTCGCGGACAGGGGGGAATCGGGGAGCTGTTTTTT. It is translated as CSVLIRGQGGIGELFF.

The chain joins TRBV5-4 to TRBJ1-2; the D gene is possibly TRBD1 (5 bases). Germline CDR1 is SGHNT and CDR2 is YYREEE (reference sequence). V lost 1 base, J lost 8 bases, and 15 bases lay in between. The CDR3 consists of 14 residues. CDR3 amino acids: CASSLSAGTGGYTF. DNA of the CDR3: TGTGCCAGCAGCTTGTCTGCAGGAACAGGAGGCTACACCTTC.

This sequence joins TRBV11-2 and TRBJ2-7, with D hard to call. CDR3 length equals 14 residues. In germline, CDR1 is SGHAT, CDR2 FQNNGV. Trimming took off 5 bases at V and 6 bases at J, with 17 bases between the two ends. Here the CDR3 DNA reads TGTGCCAGCAGCACGACTCTCAGAGGTTTCGAGCAGTACTTC. It translates to CASSTTLRGFEQYF.

The CDR3 DNA follows: TGCAGTGCTAGATTTTTAGGACAGGTCGACTATGGCTACACCTTC. Protein sequence: CSARFLGQVDYGYTF. The V and J genes are TRBV20-1 and TRBJ1-2, with 7 bases that match TRBD1. The V gene end was trimmed by 2 bases and the J gene end by 3 bases; junction bases not matched to a gene: 9. The CDR3 runs to 15 residues. In germline, CDR1 is DFQATT, CDR2 SNEGSKA (reference sequence).

The CDR3, as DNA: TGTGCCAGCAGTGAAACGGCGGGGGGGCTCCCTGAGCAGTTCTTC. It codes for CASSETAGGLPEQFF. The chain combines TRBV25-1 with TRBJ2-1; 9 bases map to TRBD2. The germline CDR1 and CDR2 sequences are MGHDK and SYGVNS. The ends lost 2 bases at V and 9 bases at J; junction bases unmatched: 8. This CDR3 contains 15 residues.

With respect to this clonotype: One end of the junction fails to match germline, which may point to a read error. The chain combines TRBV30 with TRBJ1-4; 7 bases are a match to TRBD1. Germline V gene sequence: CDR1 GTSNPN, CDR2 SVGIG (reference sequence). The CDR3 runs to 11 residues. In DNA form, the CDR3 reads TGTGCCTGGAGTGTAACGGGACAGAGTGTTTTT. It yields the protein CAWSVTGQSVF.

V is TRBV27 and J is TRBJ1-1; no definite D call. V lost 0 bases and J lost 0, with 14 bases in between. This CDR3 has 17 residues. Germline CDR1 is MNHEY and CDR2 is SMNVEV (reference sequence). CDR3 coding DNA: TGTGCCAGCAGTTTATCAGGGTCCTCCCCGATGAACACTGAAGCTTTCTTT. It is translated as CASSLSGSSPMNTEAFF.